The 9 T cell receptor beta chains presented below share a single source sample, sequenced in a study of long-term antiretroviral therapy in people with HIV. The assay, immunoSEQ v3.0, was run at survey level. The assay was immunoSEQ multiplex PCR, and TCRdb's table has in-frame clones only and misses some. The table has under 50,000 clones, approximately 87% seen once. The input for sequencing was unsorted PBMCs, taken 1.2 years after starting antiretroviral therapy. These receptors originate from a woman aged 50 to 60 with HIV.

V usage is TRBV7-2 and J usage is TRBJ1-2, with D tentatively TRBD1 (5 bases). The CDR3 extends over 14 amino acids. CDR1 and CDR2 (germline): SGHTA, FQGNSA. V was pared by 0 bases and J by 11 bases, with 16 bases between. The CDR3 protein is CASSLASRQGGYTF. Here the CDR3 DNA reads TGTGCCAGCAGCTTAGCTAGTCGGCAGGGCGGGTACACCTTC.

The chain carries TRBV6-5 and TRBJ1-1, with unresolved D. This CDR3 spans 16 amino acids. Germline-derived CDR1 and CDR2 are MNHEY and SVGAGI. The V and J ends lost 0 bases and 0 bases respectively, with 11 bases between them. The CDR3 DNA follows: TGTGCCAGCAGTTACTCGATGGGCAGCATGAACACTGAAGCTTTCTTT. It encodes CASSYSMGSMNTEAFF.

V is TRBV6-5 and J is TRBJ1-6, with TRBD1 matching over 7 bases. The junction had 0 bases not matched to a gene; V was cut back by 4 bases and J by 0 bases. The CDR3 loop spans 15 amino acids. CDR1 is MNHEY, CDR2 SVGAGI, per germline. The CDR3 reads CASSWDSSYNSPLHF. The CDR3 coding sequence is TGTGCCAGCAGTTGGGACAGCTCCTATAATTCACCCCTCCACTTT.

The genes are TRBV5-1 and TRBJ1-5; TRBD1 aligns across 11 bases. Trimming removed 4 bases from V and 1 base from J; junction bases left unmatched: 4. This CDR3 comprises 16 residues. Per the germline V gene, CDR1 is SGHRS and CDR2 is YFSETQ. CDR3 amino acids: CASSPGQGGSNQPQHF. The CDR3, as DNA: TGCGCCAGCAGCCCGGGACAGGGGGGAAGCAATCAGCCCCAGCATTTT.

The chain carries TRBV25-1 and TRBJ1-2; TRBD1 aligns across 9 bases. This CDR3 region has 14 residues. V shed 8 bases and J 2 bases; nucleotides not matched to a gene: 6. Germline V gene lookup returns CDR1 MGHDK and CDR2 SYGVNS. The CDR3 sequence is CASGGDRANYGYTF. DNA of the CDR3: TGTGCCAGCGGGGGGGACAGGGCCAACTATGGCTACACCTTC.

In nucleotides, the CDR3 is TGTGCCACCTCAAGGGGGGCAGGGGGGGGCAATGAGCAGTTCTTC. This translates into CATSRGAGGGNEQFF. The chain joins TRBV19 to TRBJ2-1, with D tentatively TRBD1 or TRBD2 (7 bases each). The CDR3 spans 15 residues. Germline values: CDR1 LNHDA, CDR2 SQIVND (reference sequence). Trimming took 10 bases from V and 6 from J, leaving 22 bases between them.

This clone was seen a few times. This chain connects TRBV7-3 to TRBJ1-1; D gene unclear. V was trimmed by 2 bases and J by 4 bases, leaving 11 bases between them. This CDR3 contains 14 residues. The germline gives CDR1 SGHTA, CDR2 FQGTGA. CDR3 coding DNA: TGTGCCAGCAGCTTAGGAGGTACTAGCACTGAAGCTTTCTTT. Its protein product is CASSLGGTSTEAFF.

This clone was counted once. This chain's CDR3 is CASSLWGEKLFF. CDR3 nucleotide sequence: TGTGCCAGCAGCCTATGGGGGGAAAAACTGTTTTTT. V and J are TRBV5-6 and TRBJ1-4, with TRBD1 as a possible D gene (5 bases). Germline V gives CDR1 SGHDT, CDR2 YYEEEE. V was pared by 4 bases and J by 8 bases, with 9 bases between. The CDR3 sequence is 12 residues long.

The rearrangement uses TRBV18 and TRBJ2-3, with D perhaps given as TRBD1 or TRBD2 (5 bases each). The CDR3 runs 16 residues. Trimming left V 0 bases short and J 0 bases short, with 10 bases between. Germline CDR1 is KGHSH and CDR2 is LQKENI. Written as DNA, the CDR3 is TGTGCCAGCTCACCACCGAGGGGCTTCAGCACAGATACGCAGTATTTT. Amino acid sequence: CASSPPRGFSTDTQYF. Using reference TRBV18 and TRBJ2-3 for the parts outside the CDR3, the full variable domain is NAGVMQNPRHLVRRRGQEARLRCSPMKGHSHVYWYRQLPEEGLKFMVYLQKENIIDESGMPKERFSAEFPKEGPSILRIQQVVRGDSAAYFCASSPPRGFSTDTQYFGPGTRLTVL.